This TCR beta chain was identified in a study of PD-1 blockade in classical Hodgkin lymphoma. TCRdb keeps only in-frame clones here, not all; method: immunoSEQ multiplex PCR. The data show 95,000 to 120,000 clones, approximately 90% seen once. Per germline, CDR1 SGHNT and CDR2 YENEEA. Trimming took 5 bases from V and 10 from J; bases not matched to a gene: 8. The CDR3 consists of 13 residues. Each of the patients experienced relapse following autologous stem cell transplantation, and their brentuximab vedotin exposure differed. The TCR was taken from a human donor with classical Hodgkin lymphoma. The chain carries TRBV11-3 and TRBJ1-1, with 9 bases identical to TRBD1. The sequencing used peripheral blood mononuclear cells (PBMCs), collected before the second cycle of nivolumab. The CDR3 reads CASSPRDRERAFF. DNA of the CDR3: TGTGCCAGCAGCCCCCGGGACAGGGAACGAGCTTTCTTT.